This T cell receptor beta chain appears in the sequencing data of a study of PD-L1 blockade in urothelial cancer. Study-wide background: Tumor samples gave a median of roughly 1,500 T cells each. Study-level results: The study found more tumor-infiltrating T lymphocytes in patients with durable benefit.

Metastatic or locally advanced urothelial carcinoma was present in the patients. Quantitative assessment of FFPE tumor DNA relied upon amplified housekeeping genes. Measured with immunoSEQ multiplex PCR; TCRdb has only the in-frame clones, and not every one. The sample lists 35,000 or so clones; roughly 38% were seen once. Germline loops: CDR1 LNHDA, CDR2 SQIVND (reference sequence). CDR3 length: 14 amino acids. The V gene lost 7 bases and the J gene lost 4 bases, with 14 bases spanning the gap. About this clone itself: Its antigen remains unknown.

The rearrangement uses TRBV19 and TRBJ1-5; D is possibly TRBD1 (6 bases). Sample: tumor tissue, taken before atezolizumab (anti-PD-L1) treatment. This receptor was identified in a man aged 55 to 69 with urothelial cancer. The CDR3 here is CASISGTPNQPQHF. CDR3 coding DNA: TGTGCCAGTATTTCCGGGACACCTAATCAGCCCCAGCATTTT.